This TCR beta chain was profiled in a study of post-analysis software for immune sequencing data. Study details: Relapsing-remitting, secondary progressive and progressive-relapsing forms of multiple sclerosis all featured among disease courses.

CDR3 length: 13 residues. V dropped 0 bases and J dropped 7 bases, with 9 bases sitting between them. General study points: With TRBV5-6, TRBV5-1 and TRBV20-1 included, about five TRBV segments were more frequent in patients than in controls.

The TCR beta cDNA libraries carried unique molecular identifiers. Each CDR3 protein gets one entry after TCRdb re-called the PCR reads with MiXCR. The data contain more than 500,000 distinct CDR3 sequences, approximately 31% of them seen just once; the ten biggest clones take up roughly 6%. As for this clonotype: What it binds is not known.

The specimen sequenced was blood. The sequence derives from a girl younger than 18 with multiple sclerosis. The chain combines TRBV12-3 or TRBV12-4 with TRBJ1-1; possible D gene TRBD1, 5 bases. CDR3 DNA: TGTGCCAGCAGTTTAGCGGGACGGCTTGAAGCTTTCTTT. Translated: CASSLAGRLEAFF.